This T cell receptor (beta chain) was obtained from a study of Graves' ophthalmopathy and Graves' hyperthyroidism. Findings and limits, study-wide: The model predicted ophthalmopathy progression with 70.59% sensitivity and around 74% specificity. A model of 13 signatures distinguished ophthalmopathy from stable hyperthyroidism at about 86% sensitivity and 81.08% specificity.

The authors amplified TCR beta CDR3 regions from RNA transcripts. The workflow started with a first-round RT-PCR run with HTBI primers and then moved on to a second-round multiplex PCR. TCRdb ran MiXCR on the multiplex PCR reads and lists one entry per CDR3 protein. Here the sample spans around 400,000 distinct CDR3 sequences, over 20% being singletons. Among the exclusions were patients with other autoimmune diseases, uncontrolled infections, pregnancy or lactation. Fresh peripheral blood, roughly 9.8 ml, was the PBMC source. Ten or more counts support this clonotype. Its antigen is currently unknown. The CDR3 totals 14 residues. Germline CDR1 and CDR2: MNHEY and SVGAGI. Trimming took 7 bases from V and 4 from J; bases not matched to a gene: 8.

Specimen: peripheral blood. The chain links TRBV6-5 to TRBJ2-7, with 9 positions matching TRBD1. The clonotype originates from a woman between 18 and 30 years old with stable Graves' hyperthyroidism. The CDR3 sequence: CASTISQGAYEQYF. CDR3 DNA sequence: TGTGCCAGCACCATATCACAGGGGGCTTACGAGCAGTACTTC.